Included here is one TCR beta chain sequence, with context. The entry originates in a study of blood T cell repertoires in COVID-19. Overall study: Some COVID-19 samples were acute and others convalescent; all came from the United States, Italy and Spain. Sample material is recorded as cDNA or gDNA derived from T cells, B-cell-depleted T cells, or PBMCs.

In the original workflow: The authors estimated nucleated cell counts from reference gene primer amplification. Assay used: immunoSEQ multiplex PCR; TCRdb lists only in-frame clones, some missing. Clone size and the V and J calls come from that table; the DNA yielded D and trimming. Of approximately 100,000 clones detected, 91% appear once; the ten largest clones hold more than 0.85%. Trimming cost V 6 bases and J 1 base; bases outside gene matches: 0. Germline CDR1 reads LGHDT; CDR2 reads YNNKEL (reference sequence). This CDR3 spans 13 amino acids. The J gene is TRBJ1-1, the V gene TRBV3-1 (or the pseudogene TRBV3-2); 9 nucleotides line up with TRBD1. The material sequenced was peripheral blood. This TCR was sampled from a man in his sixties with acute or convalescent COVID-19. The CDR3 protein is CASRGQGNTEAFF. CDR3 sequence (DNA): TGTGCCAGCAGGGGACAGGGGAACACTGAAGCTTTCTTT.